The rows below give T cell receptor beta chains drawn from one sample of a study of T cells after yellow fever vaccination. From the 5' RACE reads, TCRdb called clonotypes with MiXCR, one entry per CDR3 protein. The table records just over 300,000 distinct CDR3 sequences, about 3.5% of them present only once. Sequences were derived from PBMCs, sampled on the day of the yellow fever booster vaccination. The source of these receptors is a man aged 18 to 29 who received the YFV17D yellow fever vaccine. CDR3s include the opening cysteine and the closing phenylalanine or tryptophan. D genes are given only for firm matches. A clone size is listed for some rows: how often the clone was seen (once, few, many), or a class if it is expanded.

D gene,J gene,V gene,clone size,CDR3 protein,CDR3 DNA
NA,TRBJ1-2,TRBV29-1,many,CSAGDRFGDTF,TGCAGCGCCGGCGACAGGTTTGGGGACACCTTC
TRBD1,TRBJ1-4,TRBV20-1,NA,CSASPLQGDNEKLFF,TGCAGTGCTAGTCCTCTACAGGGGGACAACGAAAAACTGTTTTTT
NA,TRBJ1-6,TRBV7-2,few,CASSPLLGSPLHF,TGTGCCAGCAGCCCCCTCTTGGGTTCACCCCTCCACTTT
TRBD2,TRBJ2-7,TRBV4-2,many,CASSLYRGVSYEQYF,TGTGCCAGCAGCCTCTACCGGGGGGTCTCCTACGAGCAGTACTTC
TRBD1,TRBJ2-5,TRBV7-2,many,CASRPGGGETQYF,TGTGCCAGCAGACCAGGGGGTGGAGAGACCCAGTACTTC
NA,TRBJ2-2,TRBV7-9,NA,CASSSWTTGELFF,TGTGCCAGCAGCAGCTGGACCACCGGGGAGCTGTTTTTT
NA,TRBJ1-2,TRBV6-6,few,CASSYENYGYTF,TGTGCCAGCAGTTACGAAAACTATGGCTACACCTTC
NA,TRBJ2-6,TRBV20-1,many,CSARDPSGANVLTF,TGCAGTGCTAGAGATCCCTCTGGGGCCAACGTCCTGACTTTC
NA,TRBJ1-5,TRBV7-8,NA,CASSLFRNNQPQHF,TGTGCCAGCAGCTTATTCCGGAACAATCAGCCCCAGCATTTT
NA,TRBJ2-3,TRBV5-4,few,CASSIHTDTQYF,TGTGCCAGCAGCATACACACAGATACGCAGTATTTT
TRBD1,TRBJ1-6,TRBV7-3,few,CASGGGQGSSPLHF,TGTGCCAGCGGGGGTGGACAGGGGAGCTCACCCCTCCACTTT
NA,TRBJ1-5,TRBV6-2/TRBV6-3,NA,CASSLKQGGNQPQHF,TGTGCCAGCAGTTTAAAACAGGGAGGCAATCAGCCCCAGCATTTT
TRBD1,TRBJ2-3,TRBV24-1,many,CASSTGGIGDTQYF,TGTGCCTCTTCCACAGGGGGCATAGGAGATACGCAGTATTTT
NA,TRBJ2-2,TRBV7-2,few,CASSLESGRVSNTGELFF,TGTGCCAGCAGCTTAGAATCGGGCAGGGTATCAAACACCGGGGAGCTGTTTTTT
NA,TRBJ1-3,TRBV7-9,NA,CASSFGGYENTIYF,TGTGCCAGCAGCTTCGGGGGTTATGAAAACACCATATATTTT
NA,TRBJ2-5,TRBV27,NA,CASSLGGPWQETQYF,TGTGCCAGCAGTTTAGGGGGGCCGTGGCAAGAGACCCAGTACTTC
NA,TRBJ2-3,TRBV27,many,CASSPLHTSTDTQYF,TGTGCCAGCAGTCCCCTCCATACAAGCACAGATACGCAGTATTTT
NA,TRBJ2-5,TRBV7-2,few,CASSLALGRETQYF,TGTGCCAGCAGCTTAGCTCTGGGGAGAGAGACCCAGTACTTC
TRBD1,TRBJ1-2,TRBV20-1,many,CSANRGLDYGYTF,TGCAGTGCTAACAGGGGGTTGGACTATGGCTACACCTTC
NA,TRBJ1-1,TRBV7-6,many,CASSPTGREITEAFF,TGTGCCAGCAGCCCTACAGGGCGGGAGATCACTGAAGCTTTCTTT
NA,TRBJ1-5,TRBV6-2/TRBV6-3,few,CASSRDGHYQPQHF,TGTGCCAGTAGCAGGGACGGTCACTACCAGCCCCAGCATTTT
TRBD1,TRBJ1-4,TRBV14,NA,CASSPRTGEKLFF,TGTGCCAGCAGCCCCCGGACAGGGGAAAAACTGTTTTTT
NA,TRBJ2-6,TRBV7-3,few,CASSLGPSGSGANVLTF,TGTGCCAGCAGCTTGGGGCCCTCGGGCTCTGGGGCCAACGTCCTGACTTTC
TRBD2,TRBJ2-3,TRBV7-2,many,CASSLSLAASTDTQYF,TGTGCCAGCAGCCTCAGTCTAGCGGCCTCCACAGATACGCAGTATTTT
TRBD2,TRBJ2-1,TRBV12-3/TRBV12-4,many,CASRLGLAGKNEQFF,TGTGCCAGCAGGCTGGGACTAGCGGGGAAGAATGAGCAGTTCTTC
NA,TRBJ2-3,TRBV5-1,many,CASSLGRSRDTQYF,TGCGCCAGCAGCTTGGGACGGTCACGGGATACGCAGTATTTT
NA,TRBJ1-1,TRBV20-1,many,CSARPAGGAWGSTEAFF,TGCAGTGCTAGACCAGCCGGGGGGGCGTGGGGCAGCACTGAAGCTTTCTTT
NA,TRBJ2-5,TRBV9,NA,CASSPPLGTAQETQYF,TGTGCCAGCAGCCCCCCCCTAGGCACAGCACAAGAGACCCAGTACTTC
NA,TRBJ2-1,TRBV20-1,many,CSALTRGTNEQFF,TGCAGTGCTCTAACTAGAGGCACCAATGAGCAGTTCTTC